This paragraph covers one T cell receptor (beta chain) sequence. Its antigen is not yet known. Within one base of it there is no much larger clone, and no base qualities were kept. This sample was included in a study of blood T cell repertoires in COVID-19 (TCRdb year 2020). About the study as a whole: Samples covering the acute and convalescent phases of COVID-19 were provided by collaborators in the United States, Italy and Spain. The material from the prospective study consisted of cDNA or gDNA derived from T cells, B-cell-depleted T cells, or PBMCs. Where available, HLA class I and class II types were taken from metadata supplied by the sample provider and were not determined by assay-based typing. The repertoires were released in a freely available public database intended as a resource for research on the immune response to SARS-CoV-2. Deeply sampled blood TCRbeta repertoires from subjects exposed to, actively infected with, or recovered from COVID-19 were included in the dataset. Sample metadata almost always included a de-identified subject ID, COVID-19 status, age in years and sex. Samples came from the ongoing ImmuneRACE study (first 160 participants) plus 1,254 subjects from 6 global collaborators. Points the paper makes about the study in general: Clinical and demographic metadata were provided uncurated, with the amount varying by source and participant.

TCRbeta CDR3 regions were amplified from genomic DNA by means of the immunoSEQ Assay, a bias-controlled multiplex PCR. Per the source publication's procedure: Within the assay, amplification of reference gene primers was used to estimate how many nucleated cells each sample contained. Sequence reads were collapsed and filtered to measure the absolute abundance of every unique TCRbeta CDR3 rearrangement. For each sample, productive Simpson clonality was calculated as the square root of Simpson's diversity index over productive rearrangements. In its TCRdb copy, this immuneACCESS table keeps in-frame sequences only and misses some clones. Where compared with another copy, unresolved V genes explain less than half of these, and the others have no known cause. From that table come the V and J calls and clone size; the DNA was used to work out D and trimming. The sample records approximately 67,000 clones, 91% of which are singletons. Jointly, the top ten make up approximately 7.5% of the sample.

The germline ends are 19 bases apart after V is trimmed by 9 bases and J by 2 bases. The CDR3, from cysteine to phenylalanine, totals 15 residues. CDR3 DNA is the only sequence kept; it has 45 bases, read in frame from the first base. From a lookup of the germline V gene, CDR1 and CDR2 are KGHDR and SFDVKD. Collaborating institutions collected whole blood in K2EDTA tubes following their own protocols. For TCRbeta analysis, collaborators shipped samples in one of three forms: frozen whole blood, isolated PBMCs, or DNA extracted from either of those sample types. The chain was built from TRBV24-1 and TRBJ2-7; D gene: possibly TRBD2, on 6 matching bases. Sequenced: peripheral blood. This clonotype originated in a human donor in a cohort sampled during active COVID-19. The CDR3 region reads CATSVGGVGTYEQYF. The sequenced DNA is TGTGCCACCTCCGTCGGCGGGGTTGGTACCTACGAGCAGTACTTC.